The entry that follows covers one T cell receptor (beta chain) sequence. What it recognizes is unknown. CDR1 SGHRS and CDR2 YFSETQ come from the germline V gene. Trimming took off 2 bases at V and 6 bases at J, with 15 bases between the two ends. The CDR3 contains 16 residues. This entry belongs to a study of shared clonotypes between healthy human individuals. Findings of the study overall: Non-shared clonotypes were found to have lower generation probabilities than the clonotypes that were shared by all four of the sorted-subset donors. A few donors showed sharing of approximately 5% of naive CD4 clonotypes. It was anticipated that sequencing depth would influence how many clonotypes donors shared.

As processed by the authors: Without quality scores, immunoSEQ junctional reads could not be filtered like full-length reads. Using immunoSEQ multiplex PCR, the repertoire was profiled, and TCRdb retains in-frame clones only, with some absent. That table furnishes V, J and clone size, whereas the DNA furnished D and trimming. The sample holds 2 million to 2.5 million clones, roughly 95% seen once. This TCR derives from a man aged 18-30 years in good health. The sequenced material came from naive CD4+ T cells sorted from blood. Subset described: CD45RA+ positively selected. The chain uses TRBV5-1 and TRBJ1-6, with a possible D match to TRBD1 (5 bases). DNA of the CDR3: TGCGCCAGCAGCTTACCTACGGGACGGATTAATTCACCCCTCCACTTT. As protein: CASSLPTGRINSPLHF.